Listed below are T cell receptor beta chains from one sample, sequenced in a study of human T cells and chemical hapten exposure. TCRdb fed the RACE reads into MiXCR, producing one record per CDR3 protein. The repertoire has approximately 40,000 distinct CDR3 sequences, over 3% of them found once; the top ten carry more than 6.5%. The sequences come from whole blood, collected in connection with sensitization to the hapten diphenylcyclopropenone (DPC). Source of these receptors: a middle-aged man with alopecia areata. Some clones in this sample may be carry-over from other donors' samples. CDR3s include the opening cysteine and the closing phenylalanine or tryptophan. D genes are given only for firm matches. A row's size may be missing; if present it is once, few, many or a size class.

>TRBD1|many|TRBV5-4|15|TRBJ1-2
CASSLGDRDWGGYTF
TGTGCCAGCAGCTTGGGGGACAGGGACTGGGGTGGCTACACCTTC
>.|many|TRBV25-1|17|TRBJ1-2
CASSELLESQGYYGYTF
TGTGCCAGCAGTGAATTATTGGAGAGTCAGGGGTACTATGGCTACACCTTC
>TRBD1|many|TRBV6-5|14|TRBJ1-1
CASKRTGVNTEAFF
TGTGCCAGCAAAAGGACAGGGGTGAACACTGAAGCTTTCTTT
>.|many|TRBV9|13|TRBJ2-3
CASSVVGTDTQYF
TGTGCCAGCAGCGTAGTTGGGACAGATACGCAGTATTTT
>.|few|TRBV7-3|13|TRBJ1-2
CASSLPPDTGYTF
TGTGCCAGCAGCTTACCTCCGGACACGGGCTACACCTTC
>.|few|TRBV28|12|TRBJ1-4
CASSLRPEKLFF
TGTGCCAGCAGTTTACGTCCGGAAAAACTGTTTTTT
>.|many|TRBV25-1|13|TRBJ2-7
CASRAEGANEQYF
TGTGCCAGCAGGGCGGAGGGGGCAAACGAGCAGTACTTC
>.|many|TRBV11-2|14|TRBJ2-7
CASSSPKKTYEQYF
TGTGCCAGCAGCTCCCCGAAGAAGACCTACGAGCAGTACTTC
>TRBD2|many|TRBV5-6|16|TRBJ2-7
CASSLDVGRAAYEQYF
TGTGCCAGCAGCTTGGATGTCGGGAGGGCGGCCTACGAGCAGTACTTC
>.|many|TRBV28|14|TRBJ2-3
CASSSGDTTDTQYF
TGTGCCAGCAGTTCTGGGGATACCACAGATACGCAGTATTTT
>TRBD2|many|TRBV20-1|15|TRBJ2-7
CSARPLGGRPYEQYF
TGCAGTGCTAGACCCCTCGGCGGGAGGCCTTACGAGCAGTACTTC
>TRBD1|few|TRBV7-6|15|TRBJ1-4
CASSLAQTGVEKLFF
TGTGCCAGCAGCTTAGCGCAGACAGGGGTTGAAAAACTGTTTTTT
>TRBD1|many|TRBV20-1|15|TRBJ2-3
CSAREYRGTGDTQYF
TGCAGTGCTAGAGAGTACAGGGGCACGGGAGATACGCAGTATTTT
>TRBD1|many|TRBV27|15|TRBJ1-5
CASSSLTGGNQPQHF
TGTGCCAGCAGTTCACTGACAGGGGGCAATCAGCCCCAGCATTTT
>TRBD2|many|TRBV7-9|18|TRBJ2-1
CASSPPPGLAGGPNEQFF
TGTGCCAGCAGCCCGCCCCCGGGACTAGCGGGAGGGCCAAATGAGCAGTTCTTC
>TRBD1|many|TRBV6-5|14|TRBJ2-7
CASRVGQGNYEQYF
TGTGCCAGCAGGGTGGGACAGGGGAACTACGAGCAGTACTTC
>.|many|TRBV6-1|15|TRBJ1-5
CASSLQKGSNQPQHF
TGTGCCAGCAGCCTACAAAAGGGAAGCAATCAGCCCCAGCATTTT
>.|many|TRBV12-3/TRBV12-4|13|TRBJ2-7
CASSKTGFYEQYF
TGTGCCAGCAGCAAGACAGGTTTCTACGAGCAGTACTTC
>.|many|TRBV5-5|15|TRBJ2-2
CASSLRGANTGELFF
TGTGCCAGCAGCCTCCGCGGGGCCAACACCGGGGAGCTGTTTTTT
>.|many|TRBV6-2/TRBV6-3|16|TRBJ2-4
CASSYRPGAGKNIQYF
TGTGCCAGCAGTTACCGGCCCGGGGCTGGCAAAAACATTCAGTACTTC
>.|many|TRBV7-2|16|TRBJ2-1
CASSLVGIRSYNEQFF
TGTGCCAGCAGCTTAGTCGGGATACGGTCCTACAATGAGCAGTTCTTC
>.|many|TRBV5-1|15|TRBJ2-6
CASSLEGSGANVLTF
TGCGCCAGCAGCTTGGAGGGCTCTGGGGCCAACGTCCTGACTTTC
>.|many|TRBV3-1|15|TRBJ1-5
CASSRGEMKNQPQHF
TGTGCCAGCAGCCGTGGGGAGATGAAGAATCAGCCCCAGCATTTT
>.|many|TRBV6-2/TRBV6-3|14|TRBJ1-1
CASSFSGRYTEAFF
TGTGCCAGCAGTTTCTCAGGGAGATACACTGAAGCTTTCTTT
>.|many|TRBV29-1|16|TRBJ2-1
CSVVGPGTGTYNEQFF
TGCAGCGTTGTAGGTCCCGGGACGGGGACCTACAATGAGCAGTTCTTC
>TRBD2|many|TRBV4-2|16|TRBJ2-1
CASSQELAGAMNEQFF
TGTGCCAGCAGCCAAGAACTAGCGGGAGCGATGAATGAGCAGTTCTTC
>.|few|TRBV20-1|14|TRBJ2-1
CSAVGPRGNNEQFF
TGCAGTGCCGTAGGGCCAAGAGGTAACAATGAGCAGTTCTTC
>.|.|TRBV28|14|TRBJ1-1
CASSFRAANTEAVF
TGTGCCAGCAGTTTTAGAGCGGCGAACACTGAAGCTGTCTTT
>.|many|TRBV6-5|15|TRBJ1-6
CASSYSVAALGPLHF
TGTGCCAGCAGTTACTCTGTCGCGGCCTTGGGACCCCTCCACTTT
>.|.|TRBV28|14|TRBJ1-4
CASSLEGRREKLFF
TGTGCCAGCAGTTTAGAGGGGCGTAGGGAAAAACTGTTTTTT
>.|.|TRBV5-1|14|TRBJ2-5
CASSLLRGRETQYF
TGCGCCAGCAGCTTGCTGAGGGGGAGAGAGACCCAGTACTTC
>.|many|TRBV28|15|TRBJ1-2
CASSYPGEKNYGYTF
TGTGCCAGCAGTTACCCGGGAGAGAAGAACTATGGCTACACCTTC
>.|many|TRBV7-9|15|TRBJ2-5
CASSLDTGRQETQYF
TGTGCCAGCAGCTTAGACACAGGGCGACAAGAGACCCAGTACTTC
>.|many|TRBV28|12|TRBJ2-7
CASSSGSYEQYF
TGTGCCAGCAGTTCGGGGTCCTACGAGCAGTACTTC
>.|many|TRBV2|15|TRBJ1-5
CASNLHRVEHQPQHF
TGTGCCAGTAACCTACACAGGGTGGAACATCAGCCCCAGCATTTT
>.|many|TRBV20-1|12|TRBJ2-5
CSAPWFQETQYF
TGCAGTGCTCCGTGGTTCCAAGAGACCCAGTACTTC
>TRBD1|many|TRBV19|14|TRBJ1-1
CASSPRDRATEAFF
TGTGCCAGTAGTCCACGGGACAGGGCCACTGAAGCTTTCTTT
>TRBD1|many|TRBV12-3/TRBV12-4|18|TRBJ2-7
CASSLALSDRALSYEQYF
TGTGCCAGCAGTTTAGCGCTAAGTGACAGGGCCCTCTCCTACGAGCAGTACTTC
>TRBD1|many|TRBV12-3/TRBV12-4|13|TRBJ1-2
CASDRGQGYGYTF
TGTGCCAGTGACAGGGGGCAAGGCTATGGCTACACCTTC
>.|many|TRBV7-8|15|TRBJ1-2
CASSLVPQGLDGYTF
TGTGCCAGCAGCTTAGTTCCCCAGGGGCTGGATGGCTACACCTTC
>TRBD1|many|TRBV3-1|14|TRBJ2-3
CASSPTGKIDTQYF
TGTGCCAGCAGCCCGACAGGGAAAATAGATACGCAGTATTTT
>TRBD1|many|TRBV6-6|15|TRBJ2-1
CASSNTGTGTNEQFF
TGTGCCAGCAGTAATACCGGGACAGGAACAAATGAGCAGTTCTTC
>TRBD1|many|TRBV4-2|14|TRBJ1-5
CASSLQGANQPQHF
TGTGCCAGCAGCTTACAGGGGGCCAATCAGCCCCAGCATTTT
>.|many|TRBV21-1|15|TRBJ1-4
CASSCLSESNEKLFF
TGTGCCAGCAGTTGCCTCAGCGAATCTAATGAAAAACTGTTTTTT
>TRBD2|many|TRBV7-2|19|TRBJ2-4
CASSSRGTSGRSAKNIQYF
TGTGCCAGCAGCTCCCGAGGGACTAGCGGGAGGTCGGCCAAAAACATTCAGTACTTC
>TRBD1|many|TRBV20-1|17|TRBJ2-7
CSASPFWTQGQGYEQYF
TGCAGTGCTTCCCCATTCTGGACCCAAGGACAGGGGTACGAGCAGTACTTC
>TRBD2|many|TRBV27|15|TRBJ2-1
CASSWSSGSENEQFF
TGTGCCAGCAGTTGGTCTAGCGGGAGTGAGAATGAGCAGTTCTTC
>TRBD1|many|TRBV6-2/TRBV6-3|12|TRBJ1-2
CASSLQGHGYTF
TGTGCCAGCAGTTTACAGGGGCATGGCTACACCTTC
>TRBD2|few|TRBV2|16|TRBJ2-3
CASRGNAGGRTDTQYF
TGTGCCAGCAGGGGAAACGCGGGAGGGCGCACAGATACGCAGTATTTT
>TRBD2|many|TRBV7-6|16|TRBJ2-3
CASSLDPGGGTDTQYF
TGTGCCAGCAGCTTAGACCCGGGAGGGGGCACAGATACGCAGTATTTT
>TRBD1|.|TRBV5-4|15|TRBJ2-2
CASSRQGANTGELFF
TGTGCCAGCAGCCGACAGGGCGCGAACACCGGGGAGCTGTTTTTT
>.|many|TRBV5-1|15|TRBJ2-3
CASSLDSPSTDTQYF
TGCGCCAGCAGCTTGGACAGTCCTAGCACAGATACGCAGTATTTT
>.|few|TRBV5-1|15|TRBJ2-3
CASSLAAANTDTQYF
TGCGCCAGCAGCTTGGCGGCAGCCAATACAGATACGCAGTATTTT
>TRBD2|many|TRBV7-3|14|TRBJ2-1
CASSLEPGGPEQFF
TGTGCCAGCAGCTTAGAACCGGGAGGGCCTGAGCAGTTCTTC
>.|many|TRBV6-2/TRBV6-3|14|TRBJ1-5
CASSYAMGNQPQHF
TGTGCCAGCAGTTACGCCATGGGCAATCAGCCCCAGCATTTT
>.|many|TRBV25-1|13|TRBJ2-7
CASSGGASYEQYF
TGTGCCAGCAGTGGGGGCGCCTCGTACGAGCAGTACTTC
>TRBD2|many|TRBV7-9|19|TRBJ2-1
CASSSGLAGGPSSYNEQFF
TGTGCCAGCAGCTCGGGACTAGCGGGAGGTCCCAGCTCCTACAATGAGCAGTTCTTC
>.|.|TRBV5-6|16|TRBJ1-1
CASSLGSGRMNTEAFF
TGTGCCAGCAGCTTGGGTAGTGGCAGGATGAACACTGAAGCTTTCTTT
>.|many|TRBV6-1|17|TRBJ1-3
CASTFGGRAIDGDTIYF
TGTGCCAGCACCTTCGGTGGCAGGGCGATCGACGGGGACACCATATATTTT